The TCR beta chain under discussion was sequenced for a study of T cells in Graves' hyperthyroidism and ophthalmopathy. TCR beta CDR3 sequences were amplified from RNA transcripts. HTBI primers drove first-round RT-PCR of the TCR CDR3. MiXCR, run by TCRdb on the multiplex PCR reads, gives a single entry per CDR3 protein. The repertoire holds about 680,000 distinct CDR3 sequences, with approximately 36% as singletons. This clonotype has only a few counts. Per germline, CDR1 LGHNA and CDR2 YSLEER. The CDR3 runs 14 residues. The J segment lost 4 bases and the V segment lost 3 bases, leaving 3 bases of the junction unmatched.

The specimen was blood. The V and J genes are TRBV4-3 and TRBJ2-5, with 9 bases that match TRBD1. The TCR sequence derives from a woman in her thirties or forties with Graves' hyperthyroidism. In DNA form, the CDR3 reads TGCGCCAGCAGCCAGGCGGACAGGGGAGAGACCCAGTACTTC. This translates into CASSQADRGETQYF.